This TCR beta chain comes out of a study of human T cells and chemical hapten exposure. The CDR3 spans 13 residues. CDR1 is ENHRY, CDR2 SYGVKD, per germline. V gave up 4 bases and J gave up 6 bases, with 12 bases separating them. Noted time point: patch test 3, about 24 weeks after DPC sensitization. As for treatment: therapeutic diphenylcyclopropenone sensitization with weekly scalp DPC. The template was total RNA from unfractionated whole blood. From the RACE reads, TCRdb called clonotypes with MiXCR, one entry per CDR3 protein. The sample carries roughly 38,000 distinct CDR3 sequences, more than 8% recorded once.

Sequenced material: whole blood, taken in connection with sensitization to the hapten diphenylcyclopropenone (DPC). The chain has TRBV10-3 and TRBJ1-1; D not certain. The TCR originated in a man in his fifties or sixties with alopecia areata. Some clones in this sample may be carry-over from other donors' samples. CDR3 region: CAISGTSGAEAFF. The CDR3 DNA reads TGTGCCATCAGTGGTACATCGGGAGCTGAAGCTTTCTTT.